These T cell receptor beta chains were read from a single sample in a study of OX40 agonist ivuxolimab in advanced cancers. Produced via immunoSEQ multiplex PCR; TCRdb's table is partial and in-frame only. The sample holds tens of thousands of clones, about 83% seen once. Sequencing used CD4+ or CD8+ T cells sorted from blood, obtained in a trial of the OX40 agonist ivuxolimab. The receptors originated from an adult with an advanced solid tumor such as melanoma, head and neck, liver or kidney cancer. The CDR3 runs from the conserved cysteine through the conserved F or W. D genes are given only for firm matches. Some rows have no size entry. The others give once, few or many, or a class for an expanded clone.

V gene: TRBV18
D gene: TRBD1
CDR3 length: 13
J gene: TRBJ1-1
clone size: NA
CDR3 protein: CASSPDRATEAFF
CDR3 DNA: TGTGCCAGCTCACCAGACAGGGCTACTGAAGCTTTCTTT

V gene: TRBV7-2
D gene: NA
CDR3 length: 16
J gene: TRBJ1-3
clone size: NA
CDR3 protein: CASSFGLGASVNTIYF
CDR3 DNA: TGTGCCAGCAGCTTCGGACTAGGGGCCTCCGTAAACACCATATATTTT

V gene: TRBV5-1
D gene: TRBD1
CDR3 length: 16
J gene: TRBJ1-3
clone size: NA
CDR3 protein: CASSPGQGNAGNTIYF
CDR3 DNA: TGCGCCAGCAGCCCCGGACAGGGTAACGCCGGAAACACCATATATTTT

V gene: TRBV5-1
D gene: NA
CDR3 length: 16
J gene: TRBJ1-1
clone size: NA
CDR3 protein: CASSLGVGSLLAEAFF
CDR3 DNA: TGCGCCAGCAGCTTGGGAGTCGGATCCTTGTTGGCTGAAGCTTTCTTT

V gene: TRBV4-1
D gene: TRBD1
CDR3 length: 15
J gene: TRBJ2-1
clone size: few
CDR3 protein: CASSQGGQGAYEQFF
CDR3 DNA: TGCGCCAGCAGCCAAGGAGGGCAGGGGGCGTATGAGCAGTTCTTC

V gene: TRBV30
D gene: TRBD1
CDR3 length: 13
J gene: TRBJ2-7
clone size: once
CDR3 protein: CAWRGDRDYEQYF
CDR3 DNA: TGTGCCTGGAGGGGCGACAGGGACTACGAGCAGTACTTC

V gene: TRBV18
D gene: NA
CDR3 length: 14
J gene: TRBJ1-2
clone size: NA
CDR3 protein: CASSPAVSNYGYTF
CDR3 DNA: TGTGCCAGCTCACCAGCAGTTTCTAACTATGGCTACACCTTC

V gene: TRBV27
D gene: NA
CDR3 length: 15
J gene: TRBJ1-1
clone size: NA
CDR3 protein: CASSPHSPPNTEAFF
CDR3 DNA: TGTGCCAGCAGTCCTCATTCCCCCCCGAACACTGAAGCTTTCTTT

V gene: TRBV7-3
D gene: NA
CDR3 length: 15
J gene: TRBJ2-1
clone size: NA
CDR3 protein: CASSLGSMAANEQFF
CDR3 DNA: TGTGCCAGCAGCTTAGGGTCAATGGCAGCCAATGAGCAGTTCTTC

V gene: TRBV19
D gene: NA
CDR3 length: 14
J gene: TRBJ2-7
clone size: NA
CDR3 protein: CASSPDPQKRPQYF
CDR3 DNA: TGTGCCAGTAGTCCCGACCCCCAAAAGCGCCCCCAGTACTTC

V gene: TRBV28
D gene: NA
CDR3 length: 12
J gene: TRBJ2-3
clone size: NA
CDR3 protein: CASSTSTDTQYF
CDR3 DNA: TGTGCCAGCAGCACTAGCACAGATACGCAGTATTTT

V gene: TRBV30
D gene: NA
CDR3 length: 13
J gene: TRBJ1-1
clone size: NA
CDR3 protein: CAWRGGLNTEAFF
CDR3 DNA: TGTGCCTGGAGGGGGGGGTTGAACACTGAAGCTTTCTTT

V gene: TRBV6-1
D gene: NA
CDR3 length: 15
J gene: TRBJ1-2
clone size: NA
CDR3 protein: CASSEARGWIYGYTF
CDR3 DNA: TGTGCCAGCAGTGAAGCGAGGGGCTGGATCTATGGCTACACCTTC

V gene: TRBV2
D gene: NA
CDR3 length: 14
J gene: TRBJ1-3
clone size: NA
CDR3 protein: CASTSDLGGNTIYF
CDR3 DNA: TGTGCCAGCACCTCGGACCTTGGAGGAAACACCATATATTTT

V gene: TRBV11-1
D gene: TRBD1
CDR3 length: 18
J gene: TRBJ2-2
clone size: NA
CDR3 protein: CASRSSRDRGGRTGELFF
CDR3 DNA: TGTGCCAGCAGATCGTCCCGGGACAGGGGCGGGAGGACCGGGGAGCTGTTTTTT

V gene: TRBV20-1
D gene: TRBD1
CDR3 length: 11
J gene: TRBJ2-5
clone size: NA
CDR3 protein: CSATGGETQYF
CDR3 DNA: TGCAGTGCTACAGGGGGCGAGACCCAGTACTTC

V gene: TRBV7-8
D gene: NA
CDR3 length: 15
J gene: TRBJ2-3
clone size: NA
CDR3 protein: CASSHRRGSTDTQYF
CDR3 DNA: TGTGCCAGCAGCCATAGAAGGGGTAGCACAGATACGCAGTATTTT

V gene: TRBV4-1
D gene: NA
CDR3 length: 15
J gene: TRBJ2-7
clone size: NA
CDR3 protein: CASSQDDIMTYEQYF
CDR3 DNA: TGCGCCAGCAGCCAAGATGACATCATGACCTACGAGCAGTACTTC

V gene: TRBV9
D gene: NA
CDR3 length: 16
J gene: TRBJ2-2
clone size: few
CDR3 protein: CASSAFGVPNTGELFF
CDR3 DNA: TGTGCCAGCAGCGCTTTTGGGGTCCCGAACACCGGGGAGCTGTTTTTT

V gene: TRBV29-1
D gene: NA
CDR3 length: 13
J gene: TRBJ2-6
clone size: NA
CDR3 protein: CSVVATGANVLTF
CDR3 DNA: TGCAGCGTTGTCGCAACCGGGGCCAACGTCCTGACTTTC

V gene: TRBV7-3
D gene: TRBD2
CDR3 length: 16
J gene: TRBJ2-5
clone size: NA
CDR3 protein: CASSPTTSGSQETQYF
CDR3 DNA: TGTGCCAGCAGCCCAACGACTAGCGGGAGTCAAGAGACCCAGTACTTC

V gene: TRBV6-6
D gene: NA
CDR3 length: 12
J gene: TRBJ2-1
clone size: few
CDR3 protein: CASRPFNGEQFF
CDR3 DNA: TGTGCCAGCAGACCCTTCAACGGCGAGCAGTTCTTC

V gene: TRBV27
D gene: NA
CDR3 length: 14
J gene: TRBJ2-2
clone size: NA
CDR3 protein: CASRGRTNTGELFF
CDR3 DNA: TGTGCCAGCAGGGGTAGGACGAACACCGGGGAGCTGTTTTTT

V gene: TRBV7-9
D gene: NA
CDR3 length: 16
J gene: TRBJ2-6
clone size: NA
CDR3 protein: CASSLAMESGANVLTF
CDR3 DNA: TGTGCCAGCAGCTTAGCGATGGAATCTGGGGCCAACGTCCTGACTTTC

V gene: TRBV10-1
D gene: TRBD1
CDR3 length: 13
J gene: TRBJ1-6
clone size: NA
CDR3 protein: CASSEQGDSPLHF
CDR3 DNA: TGCGCCAGCAGTGAGCAGGGGGATTCACCCCTCCACTTT

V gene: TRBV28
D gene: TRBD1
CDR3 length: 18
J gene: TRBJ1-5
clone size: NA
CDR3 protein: CASSLRHLRQGGNQPQHF
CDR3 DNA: TGTGCCAGCAGTTTACGCCACCTGCGACAGGGGGGTAATCAGCCCCAGCATTTT

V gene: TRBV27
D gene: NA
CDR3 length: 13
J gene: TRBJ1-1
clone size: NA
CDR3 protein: CASRLLGYDEAFF
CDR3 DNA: TGTGCCAGCAGGCTTTTGGGGTACGATGAAGCTTTCTTT

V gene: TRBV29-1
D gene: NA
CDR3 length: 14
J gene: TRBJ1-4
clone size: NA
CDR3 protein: CSVRPSTTNEKLFF
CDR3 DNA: TGCAGCGTGAGACCCAGTACAACTAATGAAAAACTGTTTTTT

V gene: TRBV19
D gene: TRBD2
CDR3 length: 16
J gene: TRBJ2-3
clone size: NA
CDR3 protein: CASSKTSGRSTDTQYF
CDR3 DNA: TGTGCCAGTAGCAAAACTAGCGGGAGGAGCACAGATACGCAGTATTTT

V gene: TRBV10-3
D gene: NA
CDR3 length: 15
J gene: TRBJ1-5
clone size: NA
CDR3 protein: CAISESKRQYQPQHF
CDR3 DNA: TGTGCCATCAGTGAGTCAAAACGGCAGTATCAGCCCCAGCATTTT

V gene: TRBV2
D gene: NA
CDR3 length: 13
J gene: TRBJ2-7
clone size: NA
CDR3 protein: CASSPGRSYEQYF
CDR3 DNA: TGTGCCAGCAGTCCGGGACGCTCCTACGAGCAGTACTTC

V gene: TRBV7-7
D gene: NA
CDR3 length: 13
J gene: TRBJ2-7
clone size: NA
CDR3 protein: CASSPGAGDEQYF
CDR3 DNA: TGTGCCAGCAGCCCCGGGGCAGGCGACGAGCAGTACTTC

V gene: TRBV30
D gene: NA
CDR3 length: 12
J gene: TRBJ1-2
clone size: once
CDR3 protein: CAWRGLHYGYTF
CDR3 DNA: TGTGCCTGGCGGGGACTGCACTATGGCTACACCTTC

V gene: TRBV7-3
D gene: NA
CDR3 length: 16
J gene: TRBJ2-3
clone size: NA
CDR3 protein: CASSLTGAREIDTQYF
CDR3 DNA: TGTGCCAGCAGCTTAACGGGGGCGCGGGAGATAGATACGCAGTATTTT

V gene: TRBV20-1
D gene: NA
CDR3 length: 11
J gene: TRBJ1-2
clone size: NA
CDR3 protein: CSANLNYGYTF
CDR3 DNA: TGCAGTGCTAATCTTAACTATGGCTACACCTTC

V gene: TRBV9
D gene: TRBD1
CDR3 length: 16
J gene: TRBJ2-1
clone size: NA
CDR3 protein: CASSPRGQGRAREQFF
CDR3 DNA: TGTGCCAGCAGCCCCCGAGGACAGGGTAGAGCTCGTGAGCAGTTCTTC

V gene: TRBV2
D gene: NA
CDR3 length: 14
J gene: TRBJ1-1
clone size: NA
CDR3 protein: CASSDRGYRTEAFF
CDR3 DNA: TGTGCCAGCAGTGACAGGGGATATCGCACTGAAGCTTTCTTT

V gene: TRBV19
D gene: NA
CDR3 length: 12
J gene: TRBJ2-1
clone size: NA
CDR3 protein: CASSFSLDEQFF
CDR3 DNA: TGTGCCAGTAGTTTCTCTCTAGATGAGCAGTTCTTC

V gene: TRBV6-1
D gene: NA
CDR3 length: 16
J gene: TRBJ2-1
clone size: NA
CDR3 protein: CASSEAGRGVSNEQFF
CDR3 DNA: TGTGCCAGCAGTGAAGCCGGACGAGGGGTTTCCAATGAGCAGTTCTTC

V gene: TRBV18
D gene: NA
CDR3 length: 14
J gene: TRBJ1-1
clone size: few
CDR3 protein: CASSPGTGNTEAFF
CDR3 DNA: TGTGCCAGCTCACCGGGGACGGGGAACACTGAAGCTTTCTTT

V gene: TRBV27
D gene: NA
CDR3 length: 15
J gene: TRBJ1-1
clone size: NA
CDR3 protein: CASSLRFGTNTEAFF
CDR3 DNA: TGTGCCAGCAGTTTAAGATTCGGCACGAACACTGAAGCTTTCTTT

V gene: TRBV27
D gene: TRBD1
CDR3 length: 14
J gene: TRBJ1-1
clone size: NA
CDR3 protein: CASSWDRANTEAFF
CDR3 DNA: TGTGCCAGCAGCTGGGACAGGGCGAACACTGAAGCTTTCTTT

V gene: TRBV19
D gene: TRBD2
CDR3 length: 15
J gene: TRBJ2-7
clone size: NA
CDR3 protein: CASSVTSGHSYEQYF
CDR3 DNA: TGTGCCAGTAGTGTTACTAGCGGACACTCCTACGAGCAGTACTTC

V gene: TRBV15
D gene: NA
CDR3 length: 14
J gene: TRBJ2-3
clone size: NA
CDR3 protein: CATSREGAPDTQYF
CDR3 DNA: TGTGCCACCAGCAGAGAAGGGGCACCAGATACGCAGTATTTT

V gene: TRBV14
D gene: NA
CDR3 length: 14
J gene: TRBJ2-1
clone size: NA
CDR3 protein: CASSPTGWGNEQFF
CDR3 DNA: TGTGCCAGCAGCCCGACAGGTTGGGGGAATGAGCAGTTCTTC

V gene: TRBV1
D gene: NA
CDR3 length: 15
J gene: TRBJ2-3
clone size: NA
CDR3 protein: CTSSRVRWRTDTQYF
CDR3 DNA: TGCACCAGCAGCCGTGTAAGGTGGCGCACAGATACGCAGTATTTT

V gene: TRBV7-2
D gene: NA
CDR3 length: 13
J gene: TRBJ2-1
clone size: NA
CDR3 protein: CASSRRDGNEQFF
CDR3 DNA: TGTGCCAGCAGCCGGCGGGATGGAAATGAGCAGTTCTTC

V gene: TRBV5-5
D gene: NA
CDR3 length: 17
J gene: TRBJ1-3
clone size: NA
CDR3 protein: CASRMAGRRFSGNTIYF
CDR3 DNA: TGTGCCAGCAGGATGGCGGGACGTCGATTCTCTGGAAACACCATATATTTT

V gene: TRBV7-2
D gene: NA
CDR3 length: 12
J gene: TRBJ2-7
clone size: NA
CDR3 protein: CASSPRTYEQYF
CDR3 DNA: TGTGCCAGCAGCCCTAGGACCTACGAGCAGTACTTC

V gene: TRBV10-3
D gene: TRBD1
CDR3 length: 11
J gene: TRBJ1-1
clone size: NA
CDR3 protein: CAIRGQGEAFF
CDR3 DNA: TGTGCCATCAGGGGACAGGGGGAAGCTTTCTTT

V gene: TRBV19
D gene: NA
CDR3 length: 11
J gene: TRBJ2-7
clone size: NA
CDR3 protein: CASSRWGEQYF
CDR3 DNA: TGTGCCAGTAGTCGGTGGGGCGAGCAGTACTTC

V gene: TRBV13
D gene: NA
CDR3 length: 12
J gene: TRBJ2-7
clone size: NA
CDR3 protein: CASRGADYEQYF
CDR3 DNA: TGTGCCAGCAGGGGGGCGGACTACGAGCAGTACTTC

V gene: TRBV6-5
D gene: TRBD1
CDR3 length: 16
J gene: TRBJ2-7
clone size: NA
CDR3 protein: CASSYGSGQGGNEQYF
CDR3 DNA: TGTGCCAGCAGTTACGGGTCCGGACAGGGAGGCAACGAGCAGTACTTC

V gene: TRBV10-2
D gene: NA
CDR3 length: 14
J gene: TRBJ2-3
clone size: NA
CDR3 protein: CASALSGGGDTQYF
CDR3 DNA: TGCGCCAGCGCCCTCTCCGGCGGCGGGGATACGCAGTATTTT

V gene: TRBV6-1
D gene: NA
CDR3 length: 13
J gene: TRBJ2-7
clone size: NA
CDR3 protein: CASSEGYSYEQYF
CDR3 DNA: TGTGCCAGCAGTGAAGGGTACAGCTACGAGCAGTACTTC